What follows is one T cell receptor (beta chain) and its context. The participants were between about 18 and 90 years old and came from 24 US areas. Membership in each cohort depended on participant-reported clinical history. The V gene's germline CDR1 is DFQATT and CDR2 SNEGSKA (reference sequence). V dropped 3 bases and J dropped 10 bases, with 7 bases sitting between them. This CDR3 is built from 11 residues. The data derive from a study of blood T cell repertoires in COVID-19. Whole-study context: Both acute and convalescent COVID-19 samples were obtained from the United States, Italy and Spain.

In the original processing: From reference gene primer amplification, estimates of nucleated cell counts were derived. Sequencing used immunoSEQ multiplex PCR; TCRdb keeps in-frame clones, though not all of them. V and J calls plus clone size are reproduced from that table; the DNA served to infer D and trimming. Of around 170,000 clones listed, around 88% are singletons. The clonotype originates from a woman aged 25 to 45 who had recovered from COVID-19. The specimen was PBMCs or T cells enriched from blood (not recorded which). The V and J genes are TRBV20-1 and TRBJ1-6, with no clear D. CDR3: CSASTRSPLHF. In DNA form, the CDR3 reads TGCAGTGCTAGTACACGATCACCCCTCCACTTT.